A single sample gave rise to the 9 T cell receptor beta chains below, sequenced in a study of spatial heterogeneity in lung cancer. MiXCR, run by TCRdb on the 5' RACE reads, gives a single entry per CDR3 protein. Of over 2,500 distinct CDR3 sequences detected, around 47% appear once; the ten largest clones hold roughly 60%. The antigens of these receptors remain unknown. Regarding the study as a whole: Counts of expanded alpha and beta TCRs within tumors tracked the tumor nonsynonymous mutation count.

Noted time point: sample taken at primary tumor resection. The specimen was lung tumor tissue, collected at surgery. These receptors all stem from a male donor with early-stage non-small cell lung cancer.

In regard to this clonotype: The size of this beta chain means little, since it is a stray read in a library made for alpha chains. This chain links TRBV12-3 or TRBV12-4 with TRBJ2-1; 10 bases align to TRBD2. The junction had 9 bases not matched to a gene; V was cut back by 6 bases and J by 7 bases. The CDR3 runs to 15 residues. The CDR3 sequence is CASSPSGRAENEQFF. DNA of the CDR3: TGTGCCAGCAGCCCCAGCGGGAGGGCTGAAAATGAGCAGTTCTTC.

As concerns this clonotype: The library was built for alpha chains, so this beta chain is an off-target read and its size means little. The CDR3 DNA sequence: TGCGCCAGCAGCCAAGGGTGGGGGGCTGACGAGCAGTACTTC. Its protein is CASSQGWGADEQYF. V and J are TRBV4-3 and TRBJ2-7; possibly TRBD1 or TRBD2 for D (6 bases each). The ends were cut back, 1 base at V and 5 bases at J, with 12 bases in the middle. Germline CDR1 reads LGHNA; CDR2 reads YSLEER. There are 14 residues in the CDR3.

This clonotype was counted between two and nine times. As an off-target read in a library built for alpha chains, this beta chain has a frequency of little significance. The gene calls are TRBV10-3 and TRBJ1-6, with D perhaps TRBD1 (5 bases). Germline-derived CDR1 and CDR2 are ENHRY and SYGVKD. Between the trimmed V and J ends, which lost 4 bases and 7 bases, there was a span of 11 bases. The CDR3 length is 14 residues. In DNA, the CDR3 is TGTGCCATCAGTGGGGGACCGCGGAATTCACCCCTCCACTTT. It is translated as CAISGGPRNSPLHF.

Turning to this clonotype: The library was built for alpha chains, so this beta chain is an off-target read and its size means little. The gene calls are TRBV20-1 and TRBJ1-2; 7 bases line up with TRBD1. The germline CDR1 and CDR2 sequences are DFQATT and SNEGSKA (reference sequence). The junction had 16 bases not matched to a gene; V was cut back by 0 bases and J by 6 bases. This CDR3 comprises 17 residues. DNA for the CDR3: TGCAGTGCTAGAGATCGACAGGGAGTTTCCCCAACAGATGGCTACACCTTC. It translates to CSARDRQGVSPTDGYTF.

A note on this clonotype: For a library built for alpha chains, this beta chain is a stray read; little rests on its size. The rearrangement joins TRBV9 to TRBJ2-1, with 14 bases lining up with TRBD2. Trimming cost V 4 bases and J 12 bases; bases outside gene matches: 9. The CDR3 covers 15 residues. Germline CDR1 SGDLS, CDR2 YYNGEE. The CDR3, as DNA: TGTGCCAGCAGCTCGCGACTAGCGGGGGGGTTTGGGCAGTTCTTC. It codes for CASSSRLAGGFGQFF.

About this clonotype itself: This beta chain turned up in a library designed for alpha chains; as an off-target read, its abundance says little. V is TRBV5-1 and J is TRBJ2-7; D is possibly TRBD1 or TRBD2 (5 bases each). The ends were cut back, 4 bases at V and 0 bases at J, with 14 bases in the middle. Germline lookup yields CDR1 SGHRS and CDR2 YFSETQ. The CDR3 is 15 residues long. The CDR3 DNA follows: TGCGCCAGCAGCCCGGGGACGCCCCTCTCCTACGAGCAGTACTTC. The encoded protein is CASSPGTPLSYEQYF.

Note on this clonotype: Within a library made for alpha chains, this beta chain is off target, and its count is uninformative. The genes are TRBV7-9 and TRBJ2-7, with a possible D match to TRBD1 (8 bases). CDR3 length: 15 residues. V shed 5 bases and J shed 6 bases, with 20 bases lying between them. Germline V gives CDR1 SEHNR, CDR2 FQNEAQ (reference sequence). CDR3 loop: CASSHRTGTTFEQYF. CDR3 nucleotide sequence: TGTGCCAGCAGCCACCGGACAGGGACTACGTTCGAGCAGTACTTC.

In this sample, this clonotype is medium-sized. With the library built for alpha chains, this beta chain is off target and its frequency is not meaningful. The gene calls are TRBV5-1 and TRBJ2-1; a possible D gene is TRBD1 (5 bases). Between the trimmed V and J ends, which lost 2 bases and 0 bases, there was a span of 9 bases. Germline V gene lookup returns CDR1 SGHRS and CDR2 YFSETQ. The CDR3 loop spans 15 amino acids. CDR3 sequence reads: CASSLQVNSYNEQFF. The CDR3 nucleotides are TGCGCCAGCAGCTTACAGGTGAACTCCTACAATGAGCAGTTCTTC.

This clonotype was seen a few times. This beta chain turned up in a library designed for alpha chains; as an off-target read, its abundance says little. This rearrangement joins TRBV5-6 to TRBJ1-6; D is possibly TRBD1 (6 bases). V was pared by 6 bases and J by 9 bases, with 22 bases between. Germline V gives CDR1 SGHDT, CDR2 YYEEEE. This CDR3 region has 16 residues. CDR3: CASTNLGGRSGSPLHF. CDR3 sequence (DNA): TGTGCCAGCACAAATCTAGGGGGGCGGAGTGGTTCACCCCTCCACTTT.